This TCR beta chain was identified during a study of OX40 agonist ivuxolimab in advanced cancers. Overall study: Patients in the trial were receiving intravenous ivuxolimab every 2 weeks, at doses of 0.01 to 10 mg/kg. Aged 23 to 79 with a mean of approximately 60 years, they were almost 85% male.

In regard to this clone: The antigen is unknown.

Broader study findings: Antigen specificity remained undetermined for the expanded peripheral T cells. A proportion of nonresponders additionally exhibited low normalized T-cell clonal expansion.

Clones were read by immunoSEQ multiplex PCR, and TCRdb kept only the in-frame ones, dropping some. Among over 60,000 clones listed, 80% to 90% were seen once. V lost 8 bases and J lost 4; bases outside the gene matches: 8. The CDR3 contains 14 residues. Germline lookup yields CDR1 SNHLY and CDR2 FYNNEI. The chain combines TRBV2 with TRBJ2-7; 10 nucleotides match TRBD1. The sequencing here drew on CD4+ or CD8+ T cells sorted from blood, taken in a trial of the OX40 agonist ivuxolimab. The clonotype comes from an adult with an advanced solid tumor such as melanoma, head and neck, liver or kidney cancer. The CDR3 here is CASQEMGQGYEQYF. The CDR3 DNA reads TGTGCCAGCCAGGAAATGGGACAGGGGTACGAGCAGTACTTC.